A single sample gave rise to the 22 T cell receptor beta chains below, sequenced in a study of naive and memory T cell subsets. Both TRBC1 and TRBC2 were covered by a beta constant-region primer of two equimolar oligonucleotides. The ligated cDNA underwent four PCR rounds using SP2 and nested alpha and beta constant-region primers. TCRdb independently ran MiXCR on the UMI-ligation and nested PCR reads; one entry per CDR3 protein. The sample has about 120,000 distinct CDR3 sequences, around 35% seen once; the top ten hold roughly 0.86%. Input material: central memory CD4+ T cells from blood. The receptors shown here come from a human donor in good health.

V usage is TRBV20-1 and J usage is TRBJ2-1; no definite D call. This CDR3 is 15 amino acids long. With 3 bases removed from V and 6 bases from J, the gap between germline ends came to 18 bases. CDR1 and CDR2 from the germline V gene are DFQATT and SNEGSKA (reference sequence). The DNA of the CDR3 is TGCAGTGCTAGTCATGGGATGAGACCCGTCAATGAGCAGTTCTTC. Its translation is CSASHGMRPVNEQFF.

The chain joins TRBV30 to TRBJ2-1; D gene unclear. Germline V CDR1 and CDR2: GTSNPN, SVGIG (reference sequence). There are 14 residues in the CDR3. The ends were cut back, 2 bases at V and 3 bases at J, with 11 bases in the middle. Here the CDR3 reads CAWSPGSGYNEQFF. The CDR3 DNA follows: TGTGCCTGGAGTCCAGGCTCGGGCTACAATGAGCAGTTCTTC.

The chain joins TRBV19 to TRBJ1-5; unclear D gene. CDR3 length: 15 residues. Looked up from germline, CDR1 is LNHDA and CDR2 is SQIVND (reference sequence). Trimming cost V 3 bases and J 3 bases, with 12 bases left between them. CDR3 region: CASSIFGQINQPQHF. The CDR3 DNA reads as TGTGCCAGTAGTATTTTCGGGCAAATCAATCAGCCCCAGCATTTT.

The chain has TRBV12-5 and TRBJ2-2; 7 bases agree with TRBD2. With 5 bases clipped from V and 8 bases from J, the junction kept 8 bases outside the gene matches. The CDR3 runs 14 residues. Germline V lookup: CDR1 LGHNT, CDR2 FRNRAP. In DNA, the CDR3 is TGTGCTAGTGGTCCTGACGCGGGAGCGGGGGAGCTGTTTTTT. This codes for CASGPDAGAGELFF.

This clonotype was observed a handful of times. This rearrangement joins TRBV5-1 to TRBJ1-3, with D maybe TRBD1 (5 bases). The CDR3 runs 15 residues. Germline CDR1 reads SGHRS; CDR2 reads YFSETQ. The germline V and J ends were trimmed by 3 bases and 4 bases, with 14 bases remaining between them. The CDR3 DNA reads as TGCGCCAGCAGCTATGGAGGGGTATCGGGAAACACCATATATTTT. Its translation is CASSYGGVSGNTIYF.

This clonotype was observed a few times. The J gene is TRBJ2-5, the V gene TRBV19, with D perhaps given as TRBD1 or TRBD2 (5 bases each). Germline V gene data show CDR1 as LNHDA and CDR2 as SQIVND (reference sequence). Trimming left V 5 bases short and J 4 bases short, with 20 bases between. This CDR3 has 16 residues. In DNA form, the CDR3 reads TGTGCCAGTAGTCCCCACCGGGACCCTAAAGTAGAGACCCAGTACTTC. Protein product: CASSPHRDPKVETQYF.

V usage is TRBV20-1 and J usage is TRBJ2-7; 7 bases are a match to TRBD1. The V segment lost 3 bases and the J segment 5 bases; nucleotides outside the gene matches: 10. The CDR3 is made up of 14 amino acids. Germline V gene sequence: CDR1 DFQATT, CDR2 SNEGSKA (reference sequence). CDR3 bases: TGCAGTGCTAGCGGAACAGGGGTTCGGGACGAGCAGTACTTC. It yields the protein CSASGTGVRDEQYF.

The chain has TRBV5-1 and TRBJ1-1; possible D gene TRBD1, 6 bases. The CDR3 runs 16 residues. Trimming shortened V by 4 bases and J by 3 bases, and 19 bases separated the two germline ends. Per the germline V gene, CDR1 is SGHRS and CDR2 is YFSETQ. CDR3 region: CASSHKGRDTHTEAFF. DNA for the CDR3: TGCGCCAGCAGCCACAAGGGTCGGGACACTCACACTGAAGCTTTCTTT.

This clonotype was detected once. V and J are TRBV7-2 and TRBJ2-7; D is uncertain. The CDR3 contains 15 residues. Germline CDR1 is SGHTA and CDR2 is FQGNSA. Trimming left V 2 bases short and J 3 bases short, with 14 bases between. The CDR3: CASSLTATNFYEQYF. In DNA form, the CDR3 reads TGTGCCAGCAGCTTAACAGCGACAAATTTCTACGAGCAGTACTTC.

This clonotype came up a few times. This chain joins TRBV20-1 and TRBJ2-7, with 8 nucleotides matching TRBD2. Germline V gene data show CDR1 as DFQATT and CDR2 as SNEGSKA (reference sequence). J gave up 7 bases and V 0 bases, and 11 bases lay outside the gene matches. The CDR3 sequence is 15 residues long. CDR3 amino acids: CSARDMSGGPREQYF. The CDR3 DNA is TGCAGTGCTAGAGATATGTCGGGAGGGCCCAGGGAGCAGTACTTC.

The rearrangement uses TRBV28 and TRBJ2-1; a weak D match, TRBD2 (5 bases). CDR3 length: 16 residues. Per the germline V gene, CDR1 is MDHEN and CDR2 is SYDVKM. V was trimmed by 6 bases and J by 3 bases, leaving 18 bases between them. CDR3 sequence (DNA): TGTGCCAGCAGCCAACTAGACGGTTTGTTCTACAATGAGCAGTTCTTC. Protein product: CASSQLDGLFYNEQFF. The full variable domain, in which reference TRBV28 and TRBJ2-1 provide the parts outside the CDR3, is DVKVTQSSRYLVKRTGEKVFLECVQDMDHENMFWYRQDPGLGLRLIYFSYDVKMKEKGDIPEGYSVSREKKERFSLILESASTNQTSMYLCASSQLDGLFYNEQFFGPGTRLTVL.

This chain links TRBV18 with TRBJ2-7, with 9 positions matching TRBD2. The CDR3 sequence is 13 residues long. Trimming at V came to 4 bases and at J to 5 bases, leaving 3 bases not matched to a gene. Per the germline V gene, CDR1 is KGHSH and CDR2 is LQKENI. The CDR3 region is CASSRAGGDEQYF. DNA for the CDR3: TGTGCCAGCTCACGGGCGGGAGGGGACGAGCAGTACTTC.

CDR3 sequence: CASSGWTGFSYEQYF. Written as DNA, the CDR3 is TGTGCCAGCAGCGGGTGGACAGGCTTCTCCTACGAGCAGTACTTC. This chain uses TRBV7-9 with TRBJ2-7; 7 nucleotides align to TRBD1. Trimming cost V 5 bases and J 0 bases; bases outside gene matches: 7. The CDR3 runs to 15 residues. Germline-derived CDR1 and CDR2 are SEHNR and FQNEAQ (reference sequence).

This clonotype has just a few counts. The genes are TRBV12-3 or TRBV12-4 and TRBJ1-5; D not certain. Trimming cost V 5 bases and J 4 bases, with 9 bases left between them. The CDR3 is 13 residues long. The CDR3, as DNA: TGTGCCAGCAGTGGTAGTGAGAATCAGCCCCAGCATTTT. Translated: CASSGSENQPQHF.

This clonotype was counted a few times. The V and J genes are TRBV9 and TRBJ2-4; D is uncertain. Per germline, CDR1 SGDLS and CDR2 YYNGEE. The CDR3 runs 14 residues. The ends were cut back, 0 bases at V and 7 bases at J, with 11 bases in the middle. As DNA, the CDR3 is TGTGCCAGCAGCGTAGGCAGTACATGGAACATTCAGTACTTC. Protein sequence: CASSVGSTWNIQYF. Full variable domain (outside the CDR3, taken from reference TRBV9 and TRBJ2-4): DSGVTQTPKHLITATGQRVTLRCSPRSGDLSVYWYQQSLDQGLQFLIQYYNGEERAKGNILERFSAQQFPDLHSELNLSSLELGDSALYFCASSVGSTWNIQYFGAGTRLSVL.

The chain has TRBV4-3 and TRBJ1-3; the D is unclear. The V end was cut by 0 bases, the J end by 4 bases, with 19 bases between. This CDR3 comprises 18 residues. Germline loops: CDR1 LGHNA, CDR2 YSLEER. The CDR3 nucleotides are TGCGCCAGCAGCCAAGAGGCCCCAGGCGGGTCGTACGGAAACACCATATATTTT. Translated, it gives CASSQEAPGGSYGNTIYF.

The rearrangement uses TRBV5-1 and TRBJ2-2; TRBD2 might be the D (6 bases). The CDR3 is 16 residues long. Trimming pared 0 bases from V and 7 bases from J, leaving 16 bases between. Germline V CDR1 and CDR2: SGHRS, YFSETQ. The CDR3 DNA is TGCGCCAGCAGCTTGGCATACGGGAGTCCGGGCGGGGAGCTGTTTTTT. Translated, it gives CASSLAYGSPGGELFF.

Only a few counts were recorded for this clonotype. The rearrangement links TRBV7-8 to TRBJ2-7, with D possibly being TRBD2 (5 bases). Germline CDR1 reads SGHVS; CDR2 reads FQNEAQ. Trimming removed 1 base at V and 4 bases at J, with 14 bases between. The CDR3 has 15 residues. CDR3 protein: CASSLVQSGSYEQYF. CDR3 sequence (DNA): TGTGCCAGCAGCTTAGTTCAGAGCGGATCGTACGAGCAGTACTTC.

The rearrangement links TRBV3-1 to TRBJ2-7; 9 bases are shared with TRBD2. J was trimmed by 0 bases and V by 4 bases; bases with no gene match: 4. This CDR3 is 15 amino acids long. CDR1 LGHDT and CDR2 YNNKEL come from the germline V gene (reference sequence). CDR3 sequence reads: CASSPSGTSSYEQYF. CDR3 in DNA: TGTGCCAGCAGCCCTAGCGGGACTAGCTCCTACGAGCAGTACTTC.

The J gene is TRBJ2-1, the V gene TRBV12-3 or TRBV12-4, with 8 bases lining up with TRBD2. The CDR3 is 15 amino acids. After removal of 3 bases from V and 0 bases from J, the junction contained 1 base not matched to a gene. CDR3 sequence (DNA): TGTGCCAGCAGTTTCGGGACTAGCTCCTACAATGAGCAGTTCTTC. The encoded protein is CASSFGTSSYNEQFF.

The chain has TRBV9 and TRBJ2-1; D gene ambiguous. The V gene's germline CDR1 is SGDLS and CDR2 YYNGEE. Between the trimmed V and J ends, which lost 3 bases and 6 bases, there was a span of 22 bases. The CDR3 contains 17 residues. Written as DNA, the CDR3 is TGTGCCAGCAGCGCCCAGTTTGCAGGCGAGGTGGGCAATGAGCAGTTCTTC. The encoded protein is CASSAQFAGEVGNEQFF.

The V and J genes are TRBV3-1 and TRBJ2-7; the match to TRBD2 covers 7 bases. The CDR3 has 18 amino acids. The trim removed 1 base at V and 7 bases at J, leaving 19 bases unmatched. Germline V gene sequence: CDR1 LGHDT, CDR2 YNNKEL (reference sequence). The chain's CDR3 is CASSQVPLGGRGRGEQYF. The CDR3 DNA sequence: TGTGCCAGCAGCCAAGTACCCCTAGGAGGGAGGGGAAGAGGGGAGCAGTACTTC.